This T cell receptor (beta chain) was sequenced in a study of cytomegalovirus exposure and HLA in healthy donors. Whole-study context: Prior work identified around 120 million unique TCR beta sequences in around 170 million T cells.

This PCR relied on a set of 60 Vbeta primers and 13 Jbeta primers. Here immunoSEQ multiplex PCR was the method, and the copy in TCRdb shows in-frame clones only, minus some. The sample lists 130,000 or so clones, roughly 70% occurring once. General study findings and limits: Prediction of most subjects' HLA-A and HLA-B alleles by TCR beta sequences was reportedly accurate.

Everyone who donated was a healthy bone marrow donor. In nominal health when sampled, donors likely had unrecorded immune exposures nonetheless. On this clone itself: Its antigen remains unidentified.

This CDR3 is 15 amino acids long. Germline V CDR1 and CDR2: SGHRS, YFSETQ. The ends were cut back, 3 bases at V and 3 bases at J, with 15 bases in the middle. The sequence came from a man aged 18 to 29 in good health and CMV-seropositive. The chain employs TRBV5-1 and TRBJ1-2; D gene ambiguous. The sequencing sample was made of PBMCs. CDR3 nucleotides: TGCGCCAGCAGCTGGTCCGGCCGGGATTACTATGGCTACACCTTC. Translated, it gives CASSWSGRDYYGYTF.